This is a list of T cell receptor beta chains from one sample in a study of radiation and T cells in renal cell carcinoma. Here immunoSEQ multiplex PCR was the method, and the copy in TCRdb shows in-frame clones only, minus some. This table holds tens of thousands of clones, roughly 79% found once. The sample was blood, taken from a patient whose treatment included radiotherapy and nephrectomy. The receptors originated from a man aged 55 to 70 with renal cell carcinoma. CDR3s include the opening cysteine and the closing phenylalanine or tryptophan. Clone size is shown for a subset of rows, as once, few, many or a class of expanded clone.

abundance | j_gene | len | v_gene | CDR3aa
- | TRBJ1-4 | 13 | TRBV30 | CAWTSQGNEKLFF
- | TRBJ2-7 | 15 | TRBV10-1 | CASSELNRGNYEQYF
- | TRBJ2-3 | 14 | TRBV30 | CAWSVGPMGGTQYF
- | TRBJ2-2 | 14 | TRBV7-2 | CASTAGANTGELFF
- | TRBJ2-2 | 14 | TRBV19 | CASSILGGPGELFF
- | TRBJ2-1 | 14 | TRBV5-4 | CASSWTSGSNEQFF
- | TRBJ1-2 | 14 | TRBV7-2 | CASSPGQANYGYTF
- | TRBJ2-7 | 11 | TRBV6-1 | CASTNTYEQYF
few | TRBJ2-7 | 15 | TRBV10-3 | CATYSAEPELEEQYF
- | TRBJ2-1 | 17 | TRBV5-1 | CASSLGTSGGLSNEQFF
many | TRBJ1-6 | 14 | TRBV10-3 | CAISDGNLDPPLHF
- | TRBJ1-4 | 16 | TRBV6-6 | CASSAKQGSGREKLFF
- | TRBJ2-2 | 13 | TRBV18 | CASSTGRTGELFF
- | TRBJ2-2 | 16 | TRBV18 | CASSPPGGRNTGELFF
few | TRBJ2-6 | 15 | TRBV5-1 | CASSMGDSGANVLTF
- | TRBJ1-1 | 14 | TRBV15 | CATSRERDSTEAFF
- | TRBJ1-1 | 16 | TRBV5-1 | CASSLARQGGGTEAFF
once | TRBJ2-5 | 18 | TRBV4-2 | CASSQILEGWATQETQYF
- | TRBJ2-7 | 15 | TRBV19 | CASRSGGSGGYEQYF
- | TRBJ1-2 | 13 | TRBV7-9 | CASSQPGAPGYTF
- | TRBJ1-2 | 14 | TRBV29-1 | CSVEGLGQGGSYTF
- | TRBJ2-5 | 15 | TRBV5-1 | CASSPRDVASETQYF
- | TRBJ1-1 | 12 | TRBV11-2 | CASSLRGTEAFF
- | TRBJ1-6 | 14 | TRBV7-8 | CASSPGRVNSPLHF
once | TRBJ1-5 | 15 | TRBV18 | CASSPSPTGSEPQHF
- | TRBJ1-2 | 15 | TRBV7-2 | CASSLAPGSSGGYTF
few | TRBJ1-4 | 14 | TRBV4-1 | CASSHDGREEKLFF
- | TRBJ2-1 | 15 | TRBV5-1 | CASSSSSGINNEQFF
- | TRBJ2-7 | 14 | TRBV9 | CASSVGGGAYEQYF
- | TRBJ2-5 | 15 | TRBV12-5 | CASGLNKQGRETQYF
- | TRBJ2-3 | 15 | TRBV7-2 | CASSLFLDSPDTQYF
- | TRBJ2-5 | 13 | TRBV30 | CAWRLLTQETQYF
few | TRBJ1-1 | 14 | TRBV2 | CAGRARSVNTEAFF
few | TRBJ1-2 | 11 | TRBV29-1 | CSVQRGDGYTF
- | TRBJ2-3 | 14 | TRBV5-5 | CASSYRDGTDTQYF
- | TRBJ2-3 | 15 | TRBV5-6 | CASSLGQGTTDTQYF
- | TRBJ2-1 | 14 | TRBV11-2 | CASSLELGRSRQFF